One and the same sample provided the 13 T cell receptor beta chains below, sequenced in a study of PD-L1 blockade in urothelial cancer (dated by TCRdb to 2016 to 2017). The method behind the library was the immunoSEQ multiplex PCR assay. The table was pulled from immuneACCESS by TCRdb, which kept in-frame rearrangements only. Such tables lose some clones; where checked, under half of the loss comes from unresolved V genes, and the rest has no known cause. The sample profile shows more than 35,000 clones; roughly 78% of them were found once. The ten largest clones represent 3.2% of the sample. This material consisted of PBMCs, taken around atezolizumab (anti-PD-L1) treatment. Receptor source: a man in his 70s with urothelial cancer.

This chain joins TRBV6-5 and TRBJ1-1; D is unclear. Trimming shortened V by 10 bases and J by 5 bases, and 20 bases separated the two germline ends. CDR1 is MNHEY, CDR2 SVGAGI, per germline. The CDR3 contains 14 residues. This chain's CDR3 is CATSGWQDYTEAFF. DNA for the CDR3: TGTGCCACCTCGGGGTGGCAGGACTATACTGAAGCTTTCTTT.

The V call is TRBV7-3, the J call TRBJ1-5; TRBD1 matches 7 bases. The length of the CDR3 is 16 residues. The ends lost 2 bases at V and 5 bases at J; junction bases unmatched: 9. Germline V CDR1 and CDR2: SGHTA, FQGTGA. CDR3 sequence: CASSLEAGQGDQPQHF. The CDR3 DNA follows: TGTGCCAGCAGCTTAGAGGCTGGGCAGGGGGATCAGCCCCAGCATTTT.

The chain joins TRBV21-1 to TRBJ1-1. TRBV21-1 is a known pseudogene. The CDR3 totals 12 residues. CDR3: CASSPKSGEAFF. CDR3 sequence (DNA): TGTGCCAGCAGCCCCAAGTCGGGGGAAGCTTTCTTT.

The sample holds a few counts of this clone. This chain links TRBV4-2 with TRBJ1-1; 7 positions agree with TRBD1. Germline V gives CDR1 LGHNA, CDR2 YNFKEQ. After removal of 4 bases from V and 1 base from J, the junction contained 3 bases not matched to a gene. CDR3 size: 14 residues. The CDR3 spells CASSPQGGNTEAFF. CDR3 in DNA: TGTGCCAGCAGCCCCCAGGGGGGGAACACTGAAGCTTTCTTT.

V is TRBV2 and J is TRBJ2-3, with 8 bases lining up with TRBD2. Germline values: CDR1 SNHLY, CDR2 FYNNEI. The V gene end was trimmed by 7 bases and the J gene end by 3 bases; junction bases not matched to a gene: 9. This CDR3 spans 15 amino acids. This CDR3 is CASTTLAEETDTQYF. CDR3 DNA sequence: TGTGCCAGCACTACACTAGCGGAGGAAACAGATACGCAGTATTTT. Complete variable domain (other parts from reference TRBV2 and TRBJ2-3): EPEVTQTPSHQVTQMGQEVILRCVPISNHLYFYWYRQILGQKVEFLVSFYNNEISEKSEIFDDQFSVERPDGSNFTLKIRSTKLEDSAMYFCASTTLAEETDTQYFGPGTRLTVL.

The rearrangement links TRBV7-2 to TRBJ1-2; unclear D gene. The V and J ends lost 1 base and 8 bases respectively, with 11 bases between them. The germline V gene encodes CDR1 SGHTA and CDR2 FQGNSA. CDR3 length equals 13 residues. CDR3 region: CASSLDNSGGYTF. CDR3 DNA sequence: TGTGCCAGCAGCTTAGACAATTCGGGGGGCTACACCTTC.

CDR3 loop: CASSRMDRVTGELFF. Written as DNA, the CDR3 is TGTGCCAGCAGTAGAATGGACAGGGTCACCGGGGAGCTGTTTTTT. The rearrangement joins TRBV6-5 to TRBJ2-2, with 8 bases identical to TRBD1. The CDR3 has 15 residues. V was clipped by 5 bases and J by 4 bases; unmatched bases: 6. Germline CDR1 and CDR2: MNHEY and SVGAGI.

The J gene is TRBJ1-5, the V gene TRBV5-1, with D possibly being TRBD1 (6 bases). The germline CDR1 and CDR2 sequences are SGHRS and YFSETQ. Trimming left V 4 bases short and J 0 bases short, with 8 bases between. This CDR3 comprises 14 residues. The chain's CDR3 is CASSPDSSNQPQHF. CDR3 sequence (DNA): TGCGCCAGCAGCCCGGACAGTAGCAATCAGCCCCAGCATTTT. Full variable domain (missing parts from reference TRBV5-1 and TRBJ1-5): KAGVTQTPRYLIKTRGQQVTLSCSPISGHRSVSWYQQTPGQGLQFLFEYFSETQRNKGNFPGRFSGRQFSNSRSEMNVSTLELGDSALYLCASSPDSSNQPQHFGDGTRLSIL.

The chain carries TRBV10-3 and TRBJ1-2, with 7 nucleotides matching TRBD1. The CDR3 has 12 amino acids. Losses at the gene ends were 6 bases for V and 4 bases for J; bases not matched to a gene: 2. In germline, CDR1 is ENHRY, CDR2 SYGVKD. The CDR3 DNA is TGTGCCATCAGCCGGGACAGCTATGGCTACACCTTC. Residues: CAISRDSYGYTF.

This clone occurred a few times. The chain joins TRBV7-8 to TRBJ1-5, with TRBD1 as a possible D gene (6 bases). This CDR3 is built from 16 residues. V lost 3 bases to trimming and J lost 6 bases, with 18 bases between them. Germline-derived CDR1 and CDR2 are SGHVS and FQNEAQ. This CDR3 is CASSLGLSGGTQPQHF. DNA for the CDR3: TGTGCCAGCAGCTTGGGTTTAAGCGGGGGCACTCAGCCCCAGCATTTT.

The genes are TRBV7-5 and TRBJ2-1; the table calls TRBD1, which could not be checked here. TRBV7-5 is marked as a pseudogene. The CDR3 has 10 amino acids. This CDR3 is CAKTGFEQFF. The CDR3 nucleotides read TGTGCCAAGACAGGGTTTGAGCAGTTCTTC.

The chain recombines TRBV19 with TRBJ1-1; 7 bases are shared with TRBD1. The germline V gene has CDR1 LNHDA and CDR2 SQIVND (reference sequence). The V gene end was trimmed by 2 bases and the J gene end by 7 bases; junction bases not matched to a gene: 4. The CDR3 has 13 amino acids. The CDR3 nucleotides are TGTGCCAGTAGTATACCGGGACAGCTTGAAGCTTTCTTT. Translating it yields CASSIPGQLEAFF.

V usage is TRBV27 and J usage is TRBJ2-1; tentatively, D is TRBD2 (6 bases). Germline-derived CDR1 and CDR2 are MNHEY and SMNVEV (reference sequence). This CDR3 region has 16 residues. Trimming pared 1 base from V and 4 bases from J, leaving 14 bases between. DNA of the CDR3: TGTGCCAGCAGTTTATATGCCGGGGACTCTTACAATGAGCAGTTCTTC. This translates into CASSLYAGDSYNEQFF.